This T cell receptor (beta chain) was captured by sequencing in a study of CD8+CD57+ T cells in acquired aplastic anemia. Profiling that covered TCR beta VDJ and CDR3 relied on genomic DNA as its template. Each CDR3 protein gets one entry after TCRdb re-called the reads with MiXCR. The table records roughly 160,000 distinct CDR3 sequences, 71% of them present only once. This clonotype has just a few counts. V dropped 1 base and J dropped 4 bases, with 2 bases sitting between them. This CDR3 is built from 12 residues. Germline CDR1 SNHLY, CDR2 FYNNEI. Patients included in sequencing had previously demonstrated CD8+CD57+ cell expansion by flow cytometry.

Sequencing was carried out using sorted CD4+, CD8+, or CD8+CD57+ T cells (not recorded which) from PBMCs. The rearrangement uses TRBV2 and TRBJ1-5; D remains ambiguous. The origin of this receptor is a human donor with aplastic anemia. CDR3 DNA sequence: TGTGCCAGCAGTGAAGAGAATCAGCCCCAGCATTTT. Translating it yields CASSEENQPQHF.